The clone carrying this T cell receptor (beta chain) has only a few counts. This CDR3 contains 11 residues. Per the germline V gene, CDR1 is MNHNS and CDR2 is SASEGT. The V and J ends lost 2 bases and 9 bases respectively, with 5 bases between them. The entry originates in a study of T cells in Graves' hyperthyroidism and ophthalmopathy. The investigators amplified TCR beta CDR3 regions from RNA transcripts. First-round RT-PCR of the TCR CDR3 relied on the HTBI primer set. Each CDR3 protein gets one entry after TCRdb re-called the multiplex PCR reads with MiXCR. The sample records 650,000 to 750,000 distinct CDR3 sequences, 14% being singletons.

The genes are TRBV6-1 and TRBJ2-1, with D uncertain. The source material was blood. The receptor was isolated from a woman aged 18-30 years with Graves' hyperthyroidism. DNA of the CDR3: TGTGCCAGCAGTGAAATTACTGAGCAGTTCTTC. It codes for CASSEITEQFF.